Listed here are 12 T cell receptor beta chains from one sample, sequenced in a study of radiotherapy plus CTLA-4 blockade in lung cancer. Method: immunoSEQ multiplex PCR; TCRdb's copy keeps in-frame clones and lacks some. The table lists 50,000 to 65,000 clones, over 75% of them singletons. The sequencing used peripheral blood, collected from a patient treated with radiotherapy plus ipilimumab. Every receptor here comes from a human donor with non-small cell lung cancer who had a complete response to radiotherapy plus ipilimumab.

The J gene is TRBJ1-1, the V gene TRBV6-6; a possible D gene is TRBD1 (6 bases). V was clipped by 5 bases and J by 0 bases, with 7 bases between them. This CDR3 contains 13 residues. Germline CDR1 is MNHNY and CDR2 is SVGAGI (reference sequence). The CDR3, as DNA: TGTGCCAGCAGTGACAGGATGAACACTGAAGCTTTCTTT. Residues: CASSDRMNTEAFF.

The gene calls are TRBV7-9 and TRBJ1-5, with a weak D call TRBD1 (6 bases). This CDR3 has 14 residues. V was cut by 5 bases and J by 11 bases, with 19 bases left in between. The germline V gene encodes CDR1 SEHNR and CDR2 FQNEAQ (reference sequence). The CDR3, as DNA: TGTGCCAGCAGCCCCACAACAGGGACGAGGGCCCAGCATTTT. Protein sequence: CASSPTTGTRAQHF.

The gene calls are TRBV2 and TRBJ1-5; 7 nucleotides align to TRBD1. Trimming took 5 bases from V and 3 from J; bases not matched to a gene: 10. CDR1 is SNHLY and CDR2 is FYNNEI in the germline V gene. The CDR3 extends over 16 amino acids. The CDR3 DNA follows: TGTGCCAGCAGTCCAGCCACAGGGGCGACCAATCAGCCCCAGCATTTT. Its protein product is CASSPATGATNQPQHF.

In its sample, this clone was seen a few times. This chain joins TRBV7-6 and TRBJ2-1, with 10 nucleotides matching TRBD2. CDR1 and CDR2 (germline): SGHVS, FNYEAQ. CDR3 size: 17 residues. V was clipped by 2 bases and J by 4 bases; unmatched bases: 8. The CDR3 DNA sequence: TGTGCCAGCAGCTTAAGTGTTACTAGCGGGGTTTACAATGAGCAGTTCTTC. Translated: CASSLSVTSGVYNEQFF.

The rearrangement uses TRBV9 and TRBJ2-2, with 10 bases matching TRBD2. J was trimmed by 5 bases and V by 0 bases; bases with no gene match: 4. CDR1 is SGDLS and CDR2 is YYNGEE in the germline V gene. The CDR3 has 16 residues. The CDR3 DNA follows: TGTGCCAGCAGCGTAGCCCCGGGACTAGCGACCGGGGAGCTGTTTTTT. Protein: CASSVAPGLATGELFF.

The V and J genes are TRBV6-1 and TRBJ2-2; 8 bases fit TRBD2. The germline gives CDR1 MNHNS, CDR2 SASEGT. V shed 2 bases, J shed 1 base, and the junction held 9 bases outside the gene matches. The CDR3 totals 18 residues. CDR3 sequence: CASSESSALAVNTGELFF. The CDR3 DNA reads TGTGCCAGCAGTGAAAGTTCTGCACTAGCGGTGAACACCGGGGAGCTGTTTTTT.

The chain links TRBV30 to TRBJ1-5; D call uncertain. The germline V and J ends were trimmed by 5 bases and 7 bases, with 15 bases remaining between them. Germline values: CDR1 GTSNPN, CDR2 SVGIG (reference sequence). This CDR3 has 13 amino acids. CDR3 region: CAWAPRTGQPQHF. The CDR3 DNA reads TGTGCCTGGGCACCCCGAACCGGGCAGCCCCAGCATTTT.

V and J are TRBV6-5 and TRBJ2-7, with 9 bases that match TRBD2. The germline gives CDR1 MNHEY, CDR2 SVGAGI. V was pared by 6 bases and J by 6 bases, with 9 bases of the junction left unmatched. The CDR3 loop spans 14 amino acids. CDR3 residues: CASRSGLASREQYF. The DNA for the CDR3 is TGTGCCAGCAGATCGGGACTAGCCTCCCGCGAGCAGTACTTC.

This chain connects TRBV10-3 to TRBJ1-2; no reliable D call. This CDR3 contains 17 residues. Germline V gives CDR1 ENHRY, CDR2 SYGVKD. V lost 5 bases to trimming and J lost 0 bases, with 19 bases between them. In DNA form, the CDR3 reads TGTGCCATCAGTACCTCTTGGGAGAGCCCTTCTAACTATGGCTACACCTTC. As protein: CAISTSWESPSNYGYTF.

The rearrangement uses TRBV6-5 and TRBJ2-2, with 7 bases matching TRBD1. Looked up from germline, CDR1 is MNHEY and CDR2 is SVGAGI. This CDR3 contains 14 residues. V gave up 5 bases and J gave up 7 bases; unmatched junction bases: 7. The CDR3 loop reads CASSSKGTDGELFF. Written as DNA, the CDR3 is TGTGCCAGCAGTAGTAAAGGGACAGACGGGGAGCTGTTTTTT.

The rearrangement joins TRBV5-5 to TRBJ2-7; D may be TRBD2 (6 bases). Germline V gene data show CDR1 as SGHKS and CDR2 as YYEKEE (reference sequence). The CDR3 length is 14 residues. V was clipped by 4 bases and J by 4 bases, with 15 bases between them. CDR3 residues: CASSDQAGIYEQYV. The CDR3, as DNA: TGTGCCAGCAGCGACCAGGCGGGGATATACGAGCAGTACGTC.

The chain links TRBV5-1 to TRBJ2-5; TRBD1 aligns across 8 bases. The last part of the DNA fits TRBJ2-7 better; the J call may be wrong. Germline V gene lookup returns CDR1 SGHRS and CDR2 YFSETQ. The CDR3 contains 15 residues. The CDR3 DNA is TGCGCCAGCAGCTTGCAGACAGGGGCCCCCTACGAGCAGTACTTC. This translates into CASSLQTGAPYEQYF.